Each of the 15 T cell receptor beta chains below was sequenced from the same sample in a study of OX40 agonist ivuxolimab in advanced cancers. Clones were read by immunoSEQ multiplex PCR, and TCRdb kept only the in-frame ones, dropping some. Of about 70,000 clones listed, roughly 88% are singletons. The specimen comprised CD4+ or CD8+ T cells sorted from blood, sampled in a trial of the OX40 agonist ivuxolimab. These receptor sequences come from an adult with an advanced solid tumor such as melanoma, head and neck, liver or kidney cancer.

The J gene is TRBJ2-2, the V gene TRBV5-1; tentatively, D is TRBD1 (5 bases). V lost 0 bases and J lost 9, with 9 bases in between. Germline loops: CDR1 SGHRS, CDR2 YFSETQ. The CDR3 has 13 amino acids. The CDR3 region has the DNA TGCGCCAGCAGCTTGGGGGGCGGCAGGGAGCTGTTTTTT. Protein product: CASSLGGGRELFF.

The rearrangement joins TRBV28 to TRBJ2-1; 13 bases are shared with TRBD2. There are 16 residues in the CDR3. V dropped 6 bases and J dropped 9; count of bases not matched to a gene: 11. Germline CDR1 MDHEN, CDR2 SYDVKM. This CDR3 reads CASSPGTSGGAGEQFF. DNA of the CDR3: TGTGCCAGCAGCCCCGGAACTAGCGGGGGGGCCGGTGAGCAGTTCTTC.

The chain uses TRBV11-3 and TRBJ1-5, with D hard to call. Germline CDR1 SGHNT, CDR2 YENEEA. This CDR3 contains 13 residues. Trimming took 1 base from V and 1 from J, leaving 2 bases between them. CDR3 protein: CASSLVSNQPQHF. In DNA, the CDR3 is TGTGCCAGCAGCTTAGTGAGCAATCAGCCCCAGCATTTT.

This clone showed up just once. This chain uses TRBV2 with TRBJ1-1; possibly TRBD1 for D (6 bases). Germline lookup yields CDR1 SNHLY and CDR2 FYNNEI. Deletions cut 0 bases from V and 5 bases from J, with 16 bases between. The CDR3 covers 16 residues. As DNA, the CDR3 is TGTGCCAGCAGTGAAGCGCTTAGTGGGGGCGGGACTGAAGCTTTCTTT. Translation: CASSEALSGGGTEAFF. The full variable domain, completed using reference TRBV2 and TRBJ1-1, is EPEVTQTPSHQVTQMGQEVILRCVPISNHLYFYWYRQILGQKVEFLVSFYNNEISEKSEIFDDQFSVERPDGSNFTLKIRSTKLEDSAMYFCASSEALSGGGTEAFFGQGTRLTVV.

The V and J genes are TRBV27 and TRBJ2-4; TRBD1 matches at 8 bases. The junction had 6 bases not matched to a gene; V was cut back by 1 base and J by 7 bases. Germline V lookup: CDR1 MNHEY, CDR2 SMNVEV (reference sequence). This CDR3 is built from 15 residues. CDR3 bases: TGTGCCAGCAGTTTATGGGGACAGGCGGGTAACATTCAGTACTTC. It codes for CASSLWGQAGNIQYF.

The V call is TRBV19, the J call TRBJ2-1; D not certain. CDR3 size: 14 residues. V was trimmed by 3 bases and J by 5 bases, leaving 11 bases between them. Per the germline V gene, CDR1 is LNHDA and CDR2 is SQIVND (reference sequence). The CDR3 DNA follows: TGTGCCAGTAGTATCGGTCGGCAGAACAATGAGCAGTTCTTC. Protein product: CASSIGRQNNEQFF.

V usage is TRBV19 and J usage is TRBJ1-2; D possibly corresponds to TRBD1 (6 bases). Germline lookup yields CDR1 LNHDA and CDR2 SQIVND (reference sequence). V lost 4 bases and J lost 2, with 8 bases in between. CDR3 size: 13 residues. The CDR3 loop is CASSTGANYGYTF. The CDR3 DNA is TGTGCCAGTAGTACAGGGGCGAACTATGGCTACACCTTC.

J is TRBJ2-5 and V is TRBV30; 13 positions match TRBD2. The ends lost 3 bases at V and 0 bases at J; junction bases unmatched: 10. Germline V lookup: CDR1 GTSNPN, CDR2 SVGIG (reference sequence). The CDR3 runs 18 residues. DNA of the CDR3: TGTGCCTGGAGCGCCGGACTAGCGGGGGCCAGGTACCAAGAGACCCAGTACTTC. Translation: CAWSAGLAGARYQETQYF.

The chain combines TRBV30 with TRBJ1-4, with unresolved D. From germline, CDR1 is GTSNPN and CDR2 SVGIG (reference sequence). The V gene lost 0 bases and the J gene lost 7 bases, with 12 bases spanning the gap. CDR3 length: 14 amino acids. CDR3 DNA: TGTGCCTGGAGTGTCGGACGGTACACTGAAAAACTGTTTTTT. This codes for CAWSVGRYTEKLFF.

The rearrangement uses TRBV11-3 and TRBJ1-1; D not resolved. Germline CDR1 SGHNT, CDR2 YENEEA. This CDR3 has 14 amino acids. The V and J ends lost 5 bases and 5 bases respectively, with 15 bases between them. The CDR3 protein is CASSLNPSGTEAFF. In nucleotides, the CDR3 is TGTGCCAGCAGCCTAAACCCCAGCGGGACTGAAGCTTTCTTT.

Only one count was recorded for this clone. The chain joins TRBV5-1 to TRBJ2-2, with unresolved D. The CDR3 has 13 residues. The germline V gene encodes CDR1 SGHRS and CDR2 YFSETQ. Trimming removed 2 bases at V and 5 bases at J, with 7 bases between. The CDR3 DNA is TGCGCCAGCAGCTTCGACTCGACCGGGGAGCTGTTTTTT. This sequence encodes CASSFDSTGELFF.

Written as DNA, the CDR3 is TGCCAATCCGGAGACAGCTACACCTTC. Its translation is CQSGDSYTF. The chain combines TRBV29-1 with TRBJ1-2; no definite D call. CDR3 length: 9 residues. Looked up from germline, CDR1 is SQVTM and CDR2 is ANQGSEA.

The count of this clone is one. The chain is built from TRBV29-1 and TRBJ2-3; TRBD2 matches 16 bases. The V gene end was trimmed by 7 bases and the J gene end by 4 bases; junction bases not matched to a gene: 5. This CDR3 comprises 15 residues. The germline gives CDR1 SQVTM, CDR2 ANQGSEA. The CDR3 sequence: CSEGTSGRGADTQYF. CDR3 bases: TGCAGCGAGGGGACTAGCGGGAGGGGCGCAGATACGCAGTATTTT.

The J gene is TRBJ1-4, the V gene TRBV7-9; D is unresolved. CDR1 is SEHNR and CDR2 is FQNEAQ in the germline V gene (reference sequence). V lost 2 bases, J lost 14 bases, and 12 bases lay in between. This CDR3 contains 12 residues. CDR3 in amino acids: CASSLPSGELFF. The CDR3 DNA reads as TGTGCCAGCAGCTTACCCTCGGGCGAGCTGTTTTTT. Complete variable domain (other parts from reference TRBV7-9 and TRBJ1-4): DTGVSQNPRHKITKRGQNVTFRCDPISEHNRLYWYRQTLGQGPEFLTYFQNEAQLEKSRLLSDRFSAERPKGSFSTLEIQRTEQGDSAMYLCASSLPSGELFFGSGTQLSVL.

The V gene is TRBV2, the J gene TRBJ2-2, with a possible D match to TRBD1 (6 bases). V lost 8 bases and J lost 5, with 12 bases in between. The CDR3 length is 13 residues. In germline, CDR1 is SNHLY, CDR2 FYNNEI. The CDR3 reads CASQGRRTGELFF. CDR3 coding DNA: TGTGCCAGCCAGGGGCGCAGGACCGGGGAGCTGTTTTTT.